The T cell receptor (beta chain) described here comes from a study of long-term antiretroviral therapy in people with HIV. Findings and limits, study-wide: Clones showing expansion before ART dominated the repertoire at all time points. Gathering of blood took place between about 2004 and 2017, possibly under older ART regimens. Against controls, HIV repertoires showed narrower ranges of CDR3 length.

Regarding this clone: Its antigen is undetermined.

This CDR3 has 13 amino acids. CDR1 KGHSH and CDR2 LQKENI come from the germline V gene. V gave up 3 bases and J gave up 4 bases, with 9 bases separating them. The libraries were made with immunoSEQ v3.0 at survey level. Here immunoSEQ multiplex PCR was the method, and the copy in TCRdb shows in-frame clones only, minus some. Of tens of thousands of clones in the sample, about 91% are singletons; the top ten hold 4.5% to 6%. For each donor, at least one pre-ART and at least two post-ART PBMC samples were available. The chain couples TRBV18 to TRBJ2-5; D remains ambiguous. The sequence derives from a man aged 25 to 45 with HIV. The sequences come from unsorted PBMCs, collected more than 4.3 years after starting antiretroviral therapy. CDR3 loop: CASSPRGVETQYF. In DNA, the CDR3 is TGTGCCAGCTCACCTCGCGGAGTAGAGACCCAGTACTTC.